This TCR beta chain was identified during a study of shared T cell receptors in the human thymus. The V gene's germline CDR1 is WNHNN and CDR2 SYGVQD (reference sequence). The CDR3 totals 15 residues. V was pared by 5 bases and J by 6 bases, with 17 bases between. TCRdb's table, derived via immunoSEQ multiplex PCR, lists solely in-frame clones and lacks some. The repertoire holds just under 550,000 clones, with 70% to 80% as singletons. These same records also appear under a second study, on human thymus T cells. That study adds: Resected material from corrective heart surgery provided the thymus tissue analysed. Related reports documented highly overlapping thymic repertoires among unrelated individuals.

Sequencing was performed on thymocytes. The chain has TRBV10-1 and TRBJ1-5; D not resolved. This receptor was identified in a boy less than two years old with a congenital heart defect. This CDR3 is CASSSRPGLPQPQHF. The CDR3 DNA follows: TGCGCCAGCAGTTCCCGGCCAGGACTCCCTCAGCCCCAGCATTTT.